A selection of T cell receptor beta chains follows, all from one sample in a study of tumor-infiltrating lymphocytes in primary liver carcinoma. TCRdb called the multiplex PCR reads again in MiXCR, with one record for every CDR3 protein. Of approximately 73,000 distinct CDR3 sequences in the sample, nearly 70% were seen once. Sequences were obtained from liver tumor tissue from sampling region 4. These receptors came from a man in his forties with primary liver carcinoma and hepatitis B virus infection. The CDR3 runs from the conserved cysteine through the conserved F or W. Fields, in order: V gene, clone size, D gene, CDR3 length, J gene, CDR3 protein, CDR3 DNA. A D gene is named only where the DNA matches it firmly. Expanded clones get a size class; other rows say once, few or many, or leave the size out.

>TRBV7-9|NA|NA|17|TRBJ1-5
CASSIVGGTAFNQPHHF
TGTGCCAGCAGCATAGTGGGAGGGACGGCTTTCAATCAGCCCCATCATTTT
>TRBV6-6|NA|NA|13|TRBJ2-2
CVGAASNTGELFF
TGTGTCGGGGCAGCTTCCAACACCGGGGAGCTGTTTTTT
>TRBV11-2|NA|TRBD2|15|TRBJ2-1
CAGSLVGLGADEQFF
TGTGCCGGTAGCTTAGTCGGACTAGGGGCCGATGAGCAGTTCTTC
>TRBV2|few|NA|12|TRBJ1-1
CASTSEMGEAFF
TGTGCCAGCACCTCGGAGATGGGGGAAGCTTTCTTT
>TRBV12-3/TRBV12-4|NA|TRBD2|13|TRBJ2-7
CASSQLAGYKQHF
TGTGCCAGCAGCCAACTAGCGGGATACAAGCAGCACTTC
>TRBV7-9|NA|TRBD2|18|TRBJ2-5
CAISLPSGLAGTSHEQYF
TGTGCCATCAGTTTACCTTCGGGACTAGCGGGTACGAGCCATGAGCAGTACTTC
>TRBV6-2/TRBV6-3|NA|NA|13|TRBJ2-5
CVSADGRGETQYF
TGTGTCAGCGCCGATGGGAGGGGGGAGACCCAGTACTTC
>TRBV11-2|NA|NA|19|TRBJ2-2
CANSLDRGAVRPNTGELFF
TGTGCCAACAGCTTAGATCGAGGGGCAGTGCGCCCGAACACCGGGGAGCTGTTCTTT
>TRBV4-1|NA|NA|15|TRBJ2-7
CASRQDLGVQYDQYF
TGCGCCAGCAGGCAAGATTTAGGAGTTCAATACGATCAGTACTTC
>TRBV10-1|NA|TRBD2|15|TRBJ2-3
CVSSVSGRAGDTQYF
TGCGTCAGCAGTGTGAGCGGGAGAGCCGGAGATACGCAGTATTTT
>TRBV5-4|medium-sized|TRBD2|15|TRBJ2-7
CASSPGLAVTYEQYF
TGTGCCAGCAGCCCAGGACTAGCGGTAACCTACGAGCAGTACTTC
>TRBV6-6|NA|TRBD1|15|TRBJ2-7
CAGSLHGTGQYEQYF
TGTGCTGGCAGTTTACACGGGACAGGGCAATACGAGCAGTACTTC
>TRBV6-5|NA|NA|14|TRBJ2-1
CVSSYSMGNNEQFF
TGTGTCAGCAGTTACTCGATGGGGAACAATGAACAGTTCTTC
>TRBV28|many|TRBD1|14|TRBJ2-2
CASPTGGNTGELFF
TGTGCCAGTCCTACAGGGGGAAACACCGGGGAGCTGTTTTTT
>TRBV6-6|once|NA|15|TRBJ2-1
CASSFGRGDYNEQFF
TGTGCCAGCAGTTTCGGTCGCGGGGATTACAATGAGCAGTTCTTT
>TRBV25-1|NA|TRBD2|16|TRBJ2-7
CASSDPGLVDSYEQYF
TGTGCCAGCAGTGACCCGGGACTAGTGGACTCCTACGAGCAGTACTTC
>TRBV11-3|NA|NA|17|TRBJ2-1
CASNGVLVGVAYNEQFF
TGTGCCAGTAACGGTGTTCTAGTGGGAGTGGCCTACAATGAGCAGTTCTTC
>TRBV12-3/TRBV12-4|NA|NA|15|TRBJ2-3
CASSSTRVGTDRQYF
TGTGCCAGCAGTTCTACAAGGGTCGGCACAGATAGGCAGTATTTT
>TRBV12-3/TRBV12-4|NA|NA|13|TRBJ2-7
CVSNQGPTYDQYF
TGTGTCAGCAACCAGGGACCTACCTACGATCAGTACTTC
>TRBV6-2/TRBV6-3|once|NA|15|TRBJ1-1
CAISYQERETTRAFF
TGTGCCATCAGTTACCAGGAGAGGGAAACTACTCGAGCTTTCTTT
>TRBV11-2|NA|NA|15|TRBJ2-7
CASGLVWGSSYERYF
TGTGCCAGCGGCTTAGTGTGGGGGAGCTCCTACGAGCGGTACTTC
>TRBV10-3|NA|NA|12|TRBJ2-5
CVISLDKQTQYF
TGTGTCATCAGTCTGGATAAACAGACCCAGTACTTC
>TRBV4-1|NA|NA|13|TRBJ2-5
CATSPGWEEAQYF
TGCGCCACCAGCCCCGGCTGGGAAGAGGCCCAGTACTTC
>TRBV12-3/TRBV12-4|NA|TRBD2|13|TRBJ2-7
CASRLAGVSEQYF
TGTGCTAGCAGGTTAGCGGGAGTCAGCGAGCAGTACTTC
>TRBV5-1|NA|TRBD2|16|TRBJ2-1
CASSLIVGGQANEQFF
TGCGCCAGCAGCCTGATAGTGGGAGGGCAGGCCAATGAGCAGTTCTTC
>TRBV4-1|medium-sized|NA|13|TRBJ2-1
CASSQASSVEQFF
TGCGCCAGCAGCCAGGCTTCTAGCGTCGAGCAGTTCTTC
>TRBV7-3|NA|TRBD2|18|TRBJ2-1
CASSLTDGGTGGRNEQFF
TGTGCCAGCAGCTTAACCGACGGAGGTACGGGAGGACGGAATGAGCAGTTCTTC
>TRBV11-2|NA|NA|14|TRBJ2-3
CASSFQDSTDTQYF
TGTGCCAGCAGCTTTCAAGACAGCACAGATACGCAATATTTT
>TRBV5-6|NA|NA|16|TRBJ2-1
CASSLECGSSYNEQFF
TGTGCCAGTAGCTTGGAGTGCGGAAGCTCCTACAATGAGCAGTTCTTC
>TRBV30|NA|NA|15|TRBJ1-4
CAWSRMTTTNEKLFF
TGTGCCTGGAGCCGTATGACAACAACTAATGAAAAACTGTTTTTT
>TRBV2|many|TRBD1|12|TRBJ2-3
CASKQGVDTQYF
TGTGCCAGCAAACAGGGGGTAGATACGCAGTATTTT
>TRBV4-1|NA|NA|16|TRBJ2-7
CASSATGGTGSGEQYF
TGCGCCAGCAGCGCGACTGGTGGGACCGGCTCGGGGGAGCAGTACTTC
>TRBV11-2|NA|NA|14|TRBJ2-3
CARGARESAETQYF
TGTGCCAGAGGGGCACGGGAGTCCGCAGAAACGCAGTATTTT
>TRBV11-3|medium-sized|NA|13|TRBJ2-1
CASSLVGMNEQFF
TGTGCCAGCAGCTTAGTCGGGATGAATGAGCAGTTCTTC
>TRBV11-2|NA|NA|12|TRBJ2-1
CGRPTGRDEQFF
TGTGGCAGACCCACAGGTCGCGATGAGCAGTTCTTC
>TRBV7-9|NA|NA|16|TRBJ2-7
CASSPTPSSLSCEQYF
TGTGCAAGCAGCCCCACCCCCTCCTCACTATCCTGCGAGCAGTACTTC
>TRBV11-1|NA|TRBD2|17|TRBJ2-1
CGSSLGLAGEDDNEQFF
TGTGGCAGCAGCCTGGGACTAGCCGGAGAAGATGACAATGAGCAGTTCTTC
>TRBV11-2|medium-sized|NA|15|TRBJ2-7
CASSLVGGATYEQYF
TGTGCCAGCAGCTTAGTAGGCGGGGCCACCTACGAGCAGTACTTC
>TRBV28|once|TRBD2|18|TRBJ2-3
CASSTSSGRAEVLDTQYF
TGTGCCAGCAGTACCAGTAGCGGGAGGGCCGAGGTGTTGGATACGCAGTATTTT
>TRBV10-2|NA|NA|13|TRBJ2-1
CASSIESYNEQFF
TGCGCCAGTAGTATAGAGTCCTACAATGAGCAGTTCTTC
>TRBV6-1|NA|NA|16|TRBJ1-5
CASNETTPNSNQPQHF
TGTGCCAGCAATGAAACTACACCCAATAGCAACCAGCCCCAGCATTTT
>TRBV11-2|NA|NA|15|TRBJ2-5
CASSPVGEDQETQYF
TGTGCCAGCAGCCCGGTCGGAGAGGACCAGGAGACCCAGTACTTC
>TRBV28|many|NA|11|TRBJ1-3
CASIYGNTIYF
TGTGCCAGCATATACGGAAACACCATATATTTT
>TRBV11-2|medium-sized|NA|16|TRBJ2-7
CASSLDPGDGIYEQYF
TGTGCCAGCAGCTTAGATCCGGGGGACGGTATCTACGAGCAGTACTTC
>TRBV5-1|many|NA|15|TRBJ2-1
CASSSGGDSYNEQFF
TGCGCCAGCAGCTCCGGGGGAGACTCCTACAATGAGCAGTTCTTC
>TRBV6-1|many|NA|14|TRBJ1-3
CASRHSAEGNTIYF
TGTGCCAGCAGACATTCGGCTGAGGGAAACACCATATATTTT
>TRBV7-8|many|NA|15|TRBJ2-1
CASSLVSSSYNEQFF
TGTGCCAGCAGCTTAGTTAGTAGCTCCTACAATGAGCAGTTCTTC
>TRBV15|NA|TRBD2|18|TRBJ2-5
CATSRDLVTSGRGETQYF
TGTGCCACCAGCAGAGATCTCGTCACTAGCGGGAGGGGCGAGACCCAGTACTTC
>TRBV6-5|NA|NA|14|TRBJ2-7
CANSPWGGIRDQYF
TGTGCCAACAGTCCCTGGGGGGGCATCCGCGACCAGTACTTC
>TRBV5-4|NA|NA|18|TRBJ2-1
CASSLAGRSRRENNEQFF
TGTGCCAGCAGCTTGGCGGGGCGTTCACGGAGGGAAAACAATGAGCAGTTCTTC
>TRBV11-2|NA|NA|14|TRBJ2-4
CASSLQRGWGIQYF
TGTGCCAGCAGCCTCCAACGGGGGTGGGGCATTCAATACTTC
>TRBV11-2|NA|NA|16|TRBJ1-5
CASSQSISPGGLPQHF
TGTGCCAGCAGCCAAAGCATTAGTCCGGGGGGCCTGCCCCAGCATTTT
>TRBV4-2|NA|NA|18|TRBJ2-7
CASNQEGLVGGLSYEQYF
TGTGCCAGCAACCAAGAGGGGCTAGTGGGAGGTCTGTCCTACGAGCAGTACTTC
>TRBV12-3/TRBV12-4|many|NA|14|TRBJ1-5
CASSVQGSNQPQHF
TGTGCCAGCAGTGTACAGGGCAGCAATCAGCCCCAGCATTTT
>TRBV29-1|many|TRBD1|14|TRBJ2-3
CSAGQGDISDTQYF
TGCAGCGCTGGACAGGGTGACATCTCCGATACGCAGTATTTT
>TRBV10-1|many|NA|13|TRBJ2-1
CASSDSPNNEQFF
TGCGCCAGCAGTGACAGTCCCAACAATGAGCAGTTCTTC
>TRBV19|many|NA|15|TRBJ2-1
CASSPVTGSYNEQFF
TGTGCCAGTAGTCCAGTAACAGGGTCCTACAATGAGCAGTTCTTC